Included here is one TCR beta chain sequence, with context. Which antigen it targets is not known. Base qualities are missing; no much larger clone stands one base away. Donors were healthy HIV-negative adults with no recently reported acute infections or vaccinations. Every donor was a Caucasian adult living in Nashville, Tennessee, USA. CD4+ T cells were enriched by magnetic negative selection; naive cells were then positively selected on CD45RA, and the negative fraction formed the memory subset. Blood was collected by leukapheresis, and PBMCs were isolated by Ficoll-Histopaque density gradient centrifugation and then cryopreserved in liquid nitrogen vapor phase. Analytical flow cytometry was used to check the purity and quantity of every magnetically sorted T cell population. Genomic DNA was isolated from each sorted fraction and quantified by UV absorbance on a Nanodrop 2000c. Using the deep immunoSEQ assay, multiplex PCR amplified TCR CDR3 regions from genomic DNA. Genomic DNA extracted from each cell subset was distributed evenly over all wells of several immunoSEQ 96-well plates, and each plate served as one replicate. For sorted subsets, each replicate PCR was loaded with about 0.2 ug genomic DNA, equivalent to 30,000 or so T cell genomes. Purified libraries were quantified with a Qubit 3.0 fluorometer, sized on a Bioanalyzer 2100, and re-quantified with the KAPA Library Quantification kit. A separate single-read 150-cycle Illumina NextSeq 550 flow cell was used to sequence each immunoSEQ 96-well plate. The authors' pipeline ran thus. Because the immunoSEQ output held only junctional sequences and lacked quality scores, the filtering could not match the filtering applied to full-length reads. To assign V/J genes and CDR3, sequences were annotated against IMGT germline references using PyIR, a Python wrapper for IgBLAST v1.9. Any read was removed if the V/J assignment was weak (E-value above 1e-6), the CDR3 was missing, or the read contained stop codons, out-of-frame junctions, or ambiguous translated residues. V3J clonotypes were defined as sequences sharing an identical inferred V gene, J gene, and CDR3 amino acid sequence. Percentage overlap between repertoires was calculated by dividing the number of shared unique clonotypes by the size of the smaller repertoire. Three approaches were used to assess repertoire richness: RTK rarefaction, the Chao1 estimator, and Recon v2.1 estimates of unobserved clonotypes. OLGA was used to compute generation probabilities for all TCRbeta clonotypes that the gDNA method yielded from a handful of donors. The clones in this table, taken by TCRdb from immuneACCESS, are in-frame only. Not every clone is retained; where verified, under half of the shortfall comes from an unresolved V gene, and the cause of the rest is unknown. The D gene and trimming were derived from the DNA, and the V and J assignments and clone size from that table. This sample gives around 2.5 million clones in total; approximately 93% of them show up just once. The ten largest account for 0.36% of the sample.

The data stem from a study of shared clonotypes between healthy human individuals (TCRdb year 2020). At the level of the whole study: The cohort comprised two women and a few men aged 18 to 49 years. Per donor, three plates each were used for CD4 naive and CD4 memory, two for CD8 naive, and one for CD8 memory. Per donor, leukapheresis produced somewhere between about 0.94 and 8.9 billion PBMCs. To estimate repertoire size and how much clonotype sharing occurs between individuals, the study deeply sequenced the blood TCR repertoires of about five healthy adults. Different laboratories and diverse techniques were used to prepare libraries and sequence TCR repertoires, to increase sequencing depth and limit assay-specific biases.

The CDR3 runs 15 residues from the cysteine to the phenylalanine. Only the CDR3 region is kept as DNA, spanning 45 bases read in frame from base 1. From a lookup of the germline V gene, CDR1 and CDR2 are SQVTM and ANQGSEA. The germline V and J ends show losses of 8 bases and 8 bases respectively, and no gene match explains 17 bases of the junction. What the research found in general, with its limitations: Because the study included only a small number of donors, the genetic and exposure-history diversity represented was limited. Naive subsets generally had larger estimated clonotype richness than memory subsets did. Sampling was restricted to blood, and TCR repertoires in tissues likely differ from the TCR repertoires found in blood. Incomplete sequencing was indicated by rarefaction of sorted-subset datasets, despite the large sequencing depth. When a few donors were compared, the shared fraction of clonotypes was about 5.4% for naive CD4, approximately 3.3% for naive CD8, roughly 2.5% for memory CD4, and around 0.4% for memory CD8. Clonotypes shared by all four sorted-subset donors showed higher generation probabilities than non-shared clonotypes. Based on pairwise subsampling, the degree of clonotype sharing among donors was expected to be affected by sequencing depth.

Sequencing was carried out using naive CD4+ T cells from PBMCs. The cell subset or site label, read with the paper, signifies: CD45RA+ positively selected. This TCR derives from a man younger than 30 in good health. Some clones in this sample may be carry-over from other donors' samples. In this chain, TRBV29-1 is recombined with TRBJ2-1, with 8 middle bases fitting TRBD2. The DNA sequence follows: TGCAGCTTCCCGGACCGACGTAGCGGGGCCGATGAGCAGTTCTTC. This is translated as CSFPDRRSGADEQFF.